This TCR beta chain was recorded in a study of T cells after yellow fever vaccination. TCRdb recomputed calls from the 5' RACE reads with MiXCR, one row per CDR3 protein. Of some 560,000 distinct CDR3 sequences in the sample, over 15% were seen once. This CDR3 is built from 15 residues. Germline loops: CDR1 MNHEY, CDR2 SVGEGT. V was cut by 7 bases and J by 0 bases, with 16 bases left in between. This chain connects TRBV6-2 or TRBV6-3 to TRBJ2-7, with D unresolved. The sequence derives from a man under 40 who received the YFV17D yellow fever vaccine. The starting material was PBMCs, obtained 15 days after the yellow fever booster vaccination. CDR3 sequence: CASKRSTQSSYEQYF. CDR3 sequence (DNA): TGTGCCAGCAAGAGGTCTACCCAGAGCTCCTACGAGCAGTACTTC.